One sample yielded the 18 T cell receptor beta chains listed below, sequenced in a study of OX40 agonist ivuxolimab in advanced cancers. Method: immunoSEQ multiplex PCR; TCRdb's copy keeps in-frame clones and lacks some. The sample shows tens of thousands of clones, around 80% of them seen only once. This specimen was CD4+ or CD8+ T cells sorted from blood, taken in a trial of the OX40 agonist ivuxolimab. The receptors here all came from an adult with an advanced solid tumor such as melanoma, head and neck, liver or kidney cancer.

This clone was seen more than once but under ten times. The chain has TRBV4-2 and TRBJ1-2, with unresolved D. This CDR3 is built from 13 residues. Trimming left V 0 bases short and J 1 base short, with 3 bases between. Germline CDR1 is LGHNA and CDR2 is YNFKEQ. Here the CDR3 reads CASSQDSNYGYTF. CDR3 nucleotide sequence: TGTGCCAGCAGCCAAGACAGTAACTATGGCTACACCTTC.

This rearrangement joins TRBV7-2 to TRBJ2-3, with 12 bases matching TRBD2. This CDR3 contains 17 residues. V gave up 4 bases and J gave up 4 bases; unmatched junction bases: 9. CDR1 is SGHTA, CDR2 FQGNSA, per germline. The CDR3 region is CASSSPRSSGRADTQYF. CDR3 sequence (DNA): TGTGCCAGCAGCTCGCCCAGATCTAGCGGGAGGGCAGATACGCAGTATTTT.

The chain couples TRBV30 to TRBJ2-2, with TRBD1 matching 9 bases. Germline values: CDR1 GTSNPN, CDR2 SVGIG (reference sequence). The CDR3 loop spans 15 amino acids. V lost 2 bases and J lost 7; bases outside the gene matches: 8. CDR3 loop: CAWSPWTGVSGELFF. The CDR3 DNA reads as TGTGCCTGGAGTCCTTGGACAGGGGTGAGCGGGGAGCTGTTTTTT.

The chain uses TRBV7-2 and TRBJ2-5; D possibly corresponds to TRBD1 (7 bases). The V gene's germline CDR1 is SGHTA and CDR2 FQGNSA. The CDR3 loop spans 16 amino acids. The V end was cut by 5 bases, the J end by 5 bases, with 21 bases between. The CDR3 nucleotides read TGTGCCAGCAGCCCCTCTAGGGGGCGGGGCCAGGAGACCCAGTACTTC. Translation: CASSPSRGRGQETQYF.

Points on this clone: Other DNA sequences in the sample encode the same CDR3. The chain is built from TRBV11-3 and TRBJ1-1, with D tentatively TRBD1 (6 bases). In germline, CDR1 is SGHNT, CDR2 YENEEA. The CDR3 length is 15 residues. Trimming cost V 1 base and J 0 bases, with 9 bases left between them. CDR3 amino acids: CASSLGGDMNTEAFF. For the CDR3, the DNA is TGTGCCAGCAGCTTAGGCGGGGACATGAACACTGAAGCTTTCTTT.

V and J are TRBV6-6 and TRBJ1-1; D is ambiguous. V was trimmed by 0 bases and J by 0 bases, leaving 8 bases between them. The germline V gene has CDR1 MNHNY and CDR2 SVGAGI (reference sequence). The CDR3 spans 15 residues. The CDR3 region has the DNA TGTGCCAGCAGTTACTCAAAGGTTATGAACACTGAAGCTTTCTTT. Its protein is CASSYSKVMNTEAFF.

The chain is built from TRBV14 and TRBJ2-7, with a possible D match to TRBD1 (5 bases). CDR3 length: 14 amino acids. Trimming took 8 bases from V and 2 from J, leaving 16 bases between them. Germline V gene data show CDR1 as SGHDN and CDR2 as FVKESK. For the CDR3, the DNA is TGTGCCAGCGGAACAGGCCCACTAACCTACGAGCAGTACTTC. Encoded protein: CASGTGPLTYEQYF. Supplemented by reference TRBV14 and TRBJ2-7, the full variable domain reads EAGVTQFPSHSVIEKGQTVTLRCDPISGHDNLYWYRRVMGKEIKFLLHFVKESKQDESGMPNNRFLAERTGGTYSTLKVQPAELEDSGVYFCASGTGPLTYEQYFGPGTRLTVT.

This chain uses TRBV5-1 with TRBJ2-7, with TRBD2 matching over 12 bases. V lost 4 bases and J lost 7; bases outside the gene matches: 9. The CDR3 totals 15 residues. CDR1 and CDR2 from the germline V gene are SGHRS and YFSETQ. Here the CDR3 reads CASSHGLAGLGEQYF. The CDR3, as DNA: TGCGCCAGCAGCCACGGACTAGCGGGGTTGGGAGAGCAGTACTTC.

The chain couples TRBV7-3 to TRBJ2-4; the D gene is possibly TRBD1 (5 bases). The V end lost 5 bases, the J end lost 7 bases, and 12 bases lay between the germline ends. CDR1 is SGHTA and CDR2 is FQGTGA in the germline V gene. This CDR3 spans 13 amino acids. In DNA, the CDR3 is TGTGCCAGCAGCCGGCAGGGCAGCAACATTCAGTACTTC. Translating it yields CASSRQGSNIQYF.

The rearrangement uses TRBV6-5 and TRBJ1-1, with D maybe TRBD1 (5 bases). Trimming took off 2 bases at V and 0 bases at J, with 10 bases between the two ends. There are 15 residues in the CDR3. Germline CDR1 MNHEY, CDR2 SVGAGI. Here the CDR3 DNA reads TGTGCCAGCAGTTACGCAGGGAAAATGAACACTGAAGCTTTCTTT. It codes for CASSYAGKMNTEAFF.

CDR3 sequence (DNA): TGTGCCAGCAGATCTACACAGGGGACTAGCGGGAGTTCCTACAATGAGCAGTTCTTC. Translation gives CASRSTQGTSGSSYNEQFF. This chain connects TRBV11-3 to TRBJ2-1; 14 bases match TRBD2. The J segment lost 1 base and the V segment lost 6 bases, leaving 11 bases of the junction unmatched. In germline, CDR1 is SGHNT, CDR2 YENEEA. The CDR3 is 19 residues long. The full variable domain, in which reference TRBV11-3 and TRBJ2-1 provide the parts outside the CDR3, is EAGVVQSPRYKIIEKKQPVAFWCNPISGHNTLYWYLQNLGQGPELLIRYENEEAVDDSQLPKDRFSAERLKGVDSTLKIQPAELGDSAVYLCASRSTQGTSGSSYNEQFFGPGTRLTVL.

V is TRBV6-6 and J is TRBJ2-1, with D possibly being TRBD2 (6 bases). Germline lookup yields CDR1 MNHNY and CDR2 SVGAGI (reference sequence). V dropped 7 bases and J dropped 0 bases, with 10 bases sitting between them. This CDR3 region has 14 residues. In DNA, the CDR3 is TGTGCCAGCACTCTAGCGCTCTCCTACAATGAGCAGTTCTTC. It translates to CASTLALSYNEQFF.

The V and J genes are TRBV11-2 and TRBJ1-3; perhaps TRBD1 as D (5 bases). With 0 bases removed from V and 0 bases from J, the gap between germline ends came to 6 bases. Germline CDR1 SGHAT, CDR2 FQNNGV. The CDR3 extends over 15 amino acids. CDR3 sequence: CASSLEGGSGNTIYF. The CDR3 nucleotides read TGTGCCAGCAGCTTAGAGGGGGGCTCTGGAAACACCATATATTTT.

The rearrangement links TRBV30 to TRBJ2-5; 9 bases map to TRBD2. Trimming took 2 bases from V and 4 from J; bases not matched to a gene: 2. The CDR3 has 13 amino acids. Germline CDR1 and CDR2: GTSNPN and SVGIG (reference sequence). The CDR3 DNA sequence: TGTGCCTGGAGTCGGCGGGGGGGAGAGACCCAGTACTTC. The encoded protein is CAWSRRGGETQYF.

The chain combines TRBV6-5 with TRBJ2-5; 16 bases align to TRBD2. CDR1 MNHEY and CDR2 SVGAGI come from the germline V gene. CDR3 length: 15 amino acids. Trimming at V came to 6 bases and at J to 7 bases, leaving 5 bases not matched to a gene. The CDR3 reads CASRAGTSGGGTQYF. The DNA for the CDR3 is TGTGCCAGCAGAGCCGGGACTAGCGGGGGGGGGACCCAGTACTTC.

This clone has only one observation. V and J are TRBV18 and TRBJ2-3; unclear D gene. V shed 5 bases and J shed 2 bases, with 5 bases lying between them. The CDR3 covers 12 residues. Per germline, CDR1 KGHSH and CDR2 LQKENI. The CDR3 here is CASSSNTDTQYF. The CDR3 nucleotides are TGTGCCAGCTCATCCAACACAGATACGCAGTATTTT.

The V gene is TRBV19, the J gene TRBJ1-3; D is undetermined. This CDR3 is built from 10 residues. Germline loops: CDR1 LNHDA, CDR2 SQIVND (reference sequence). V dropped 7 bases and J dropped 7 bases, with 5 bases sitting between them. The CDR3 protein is CASIGNTIYF. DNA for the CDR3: TGTGCCAGTATAGGCAACACCATATATTTT. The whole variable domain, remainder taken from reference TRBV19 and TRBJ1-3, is DGGITQSPKYLFRKEGQNVTLSCEQNLNHDAMYWYRQDPGQGLRLIYYSQIVNDFQKGDIAEGYSVSREKKESFPLTVTSAQKNPTAFYLCASIGNTIYFGEGSWLTVV.

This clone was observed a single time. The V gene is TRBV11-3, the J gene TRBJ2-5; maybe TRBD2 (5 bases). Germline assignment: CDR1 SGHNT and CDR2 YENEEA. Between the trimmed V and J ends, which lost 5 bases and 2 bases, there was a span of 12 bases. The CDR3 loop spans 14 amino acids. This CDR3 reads CASSPGLAQETQYF. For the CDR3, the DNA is TGTGCCAGCAGCCCAGGACTGGCGCAAGAGACCCAGTACTTC.